The rows below give T cell receptor beta chains drawn from one sample of a study of blood T cell repertoires in COVID-19. Sequencing was performed with immunoSEQ multiplex PCR; in TCRdb, only in-frame clones are kept and a portion is missing. This table has tens of thousands of clones, about 88% appearing once. The sequenced material came from peripheral blood. The origin of the receptors is a woman between 45 and 60 years old with active COVID-19. Each CDR3 is given with its conserved first and last residue. D genes are given only for firm matches. Clone size, where shown, is once, few, many, or a class for clones that have expanded.

clone size	D gene	V gene	J gene	CDR3 protein	CDR3 DNA
.	.	TRBV18	TRBJ2-3	CASSPLAASTDTQYF	TGTGCCAGCTCACCACTAGCGGCTAGCACAGATACGCAGTATTTT
once	TRBD1	TRBV5-5	TRBJ1-5	CASSSWDRGLAGEPQHF	TGTGCCAGCAGCTCGTGGGACAGGGGGTTAGCAGGGGAGCCCCAGCATTTT
.	.	TRBV9	TRBJ1-6	CASSSTPGANSPLHF	TGTGCCAGCAGCTCCACCCCGGGAGCGAATTCACCCCTCCACTTT
.	TRBD1	TRBV11-2	TRBJ1-1	CASSLDFWRQGAPDTEAFF	TGTGCCAGCAGCTTAGATTTTTGGCGACAGGGGGCTCCGGACACTGAAGCTTTCTTT
.	.	TRBV28	TRBJ1-1	CASSPQFNTEAFF	TGTGCCAGCAGTCCTCAGTTTAACACTGAAGCTTTCTTT
once	.	TRBV25-1	TRBJ2-2	CASSEGGKPNTGELFF	TGTGCCAGCAGTGAAGGGGGCAAGCCGAACACCGGGGAGCTGTTTTTT
once	TRBD1	TRBV10-3	TRBJ2-1	CAISSGQGIAGSSYNEQFF	TGTGCCATCAGTTCGGGACAGGGAATTGCGGGGAGCTCCTACAATGAGCAGTTCTTC
.	.	TRBV7-2	TRBJ2-2	CASSLESPAGMINTGELFF	TGTGCCAGCAGCTTAGAGAGTCCAGCGGGCATGATCAACACCGGGGAGCTGTTTTTT
.	.	TRBV5-1	TRBJ1-1	CASSSWGSGTEAFF	TGCGCCAGCAGCTCATGGGGAAGCGGCACTGAAGCTTTCTTT
.	.	TRBV27	TRBJ2-6	CASTPRAGANVLTF	TGTGCCAGCACCCCCCGAGCTGGGGCCAACGTCCTGACTTTC
.	.	TRBV5-1	TRBJ1-3	CASSLAGSDGNTIYF	TGCGCCAGCAGCTTGGCAGGGTCGGATGGAAACACCATATATTTT
.	TRBD1	TRBV12-3/TRBV12-4	TRBJ1-1	CASSPGGTEAFF	TGTGCCAGCAGTCCAGGGGGTACTGAAGCTTTCTTT
.	.	TRBV24-1	TRBJ1-1	CATSDPRAGSTEAFF	TGTGCCACCAGTGATCCCAGGGCTGGGTCCACTGAAGCTTTCTTT
.	.	TRBV14	TRBJ2-1	CASSHSGGAEFF	TGTGCCAGCAGCCACAGCGGAGGCGCGGAGTTCTTC
once	.	TRBV6-6	TRBJ1-2	CASSSDPEGGYTF	TGTGCCAGCAGTTCGGACCCGGAGGGGGGCTACACCTTC
.	.	TRBV7-8	TRBJ1-6	CASSFSQGNNSPLHF	TGTGCCAGCAGCTTTTCGCAGGGGAATAATTCACCCCTCCACTTT
once	.	TRBV9	TRBJ1-1	CASSDAGGVAFF	TGTGCCAGCAGCGACGCCGGGGGGGTTGCTTTCTTT
few	.	TRBV10-1	TRBJ1-1	CASRGDRLNTEAFF	TGCGCCAGCAGGGGCGACAGGCTAAACACTGAAGCTTTCTTT
.	TRBD1	TRBV10-2	TRBJ1-2	CASSPGQGRYGYTF	TGCGCCAGCAGCCCTGGACAGGGTCGATATGGCTACACCTTC
.	TRBD2	TRBV5-1	TRBJ2-1	CASSLVGLAGVKEQFF	TGCGCCAGCAGCTTGGTGGGGCTAGCGGGAGTTAAGGAGCAGTTCTTC
few	TRBD1	TRBV9	TRBJ1-2	CASSAQGPGYTF	TGTGCCAGCAGCGCACAGGGGCCTGGCTACACCTTC
.	.	TRBV19	TRBJ2-6	CASRGGKTGFGANVLTF	TGTGCCAGCCGGGGGGGCAAGACAGGGTTTGGGGCCAACGTCCTGACTTTC
.	.	TRBV19	TRBJ2-3	CASGQRRAGDTQYF	TGTGCCAGCGGCCAGCGGAGGGCTGGAGATACGCAGTATTTT
.	.	TRBV20-1	TRBJ1-2	CSASPGDGYTF	TGCAGTGCTAGCCCAGGGGACGGCTACACCTTC
.	.	TRBV7-9	TRBJ2-1	CASRGASGYNEQFF	TGTGCCAGCAGGGGGGCTAGCGGCTACAATGAGCAGTTCTTC
few	.	TRBV9	TRBJ2-1	CASSSTGSYNEQFF	TGTGCCAGCAGCTCTACGGGTTCCTACAATGAGCAGTTCTTC
.	.	TRBV4-1	TRBJ1-2	CASSQDQGNYGYTF	TGCGCCAGCAGCCAAGATCAGGGGAACTATGGCTACACCTTC
.	TRBD1	TRBV19	TRBJ1-5	CASSILGQGYNQPQHF	TGTGCCAGTAGTATCTTGGGACAGGGGTACAATCAGCCCCAGCATTTT